The entry below gives a single T cell receptor (beta chain) sequence along with its context. This specimen belongs to a study of blood T cell repertoires in COVID-19. Overall study: Acute and convalescent COVID-19 specimens originated in the United States, Italy and Spain. The analysed material was cDNA or gDNA that came from T cells, B-cell-depleted T cells, or PBMCs.

Original analysis: Reference gene primer amplification yielded estimated nucleated cell counts. Sequencing used immunoSEQ multiplex PCR; TCRdb keeps in-frame clones, though not all of them. V and J calls and clone size are given by that table; D and trimming were obtained from the DNA. The data hold around 200,000 clones, with about 80% observed a single time. The TCR originated in a man aged 45-65 years with active or convalescent COVID-19. Material for sequencing was peripheral blood.

CDR3 DNA: TGTGCTAGTGGTCCACGGGACAGGGGCCTCTATGGCTACACCTTC. Amino acid sequence: CASGPRDRGLYGYTF. J is TRBJ1-2 and V is TRBV12-5; 10 bases map to TRBD1. CDR1 is LGHNT, CDR2 FRNRAP, per germline. This CDR3 has 15 amino acids. J was trimmed by 4 bases and V by 5 bases; bases with no gene match: 7.